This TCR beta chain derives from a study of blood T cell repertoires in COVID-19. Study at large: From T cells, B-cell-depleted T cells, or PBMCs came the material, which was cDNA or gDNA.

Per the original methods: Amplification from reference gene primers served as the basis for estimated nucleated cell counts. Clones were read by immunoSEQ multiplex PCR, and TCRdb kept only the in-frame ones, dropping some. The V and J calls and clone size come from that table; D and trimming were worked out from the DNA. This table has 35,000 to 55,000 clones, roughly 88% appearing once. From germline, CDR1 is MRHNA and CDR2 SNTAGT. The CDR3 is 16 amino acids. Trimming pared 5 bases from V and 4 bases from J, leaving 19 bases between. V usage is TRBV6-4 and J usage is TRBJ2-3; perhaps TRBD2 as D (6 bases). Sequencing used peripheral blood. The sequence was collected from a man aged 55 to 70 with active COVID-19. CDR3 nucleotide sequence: TGTGCCAGCAGTTCCGGGGCTGGGGGAGGAGCAGATACGCAGTATTTT. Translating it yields CASSSGAGGGADTQYF.